This T cell receptor (beta chain) was retrieved from a study of a mutant IDH1 vaccine in newly diagnosed glioma (dated by TCRdb to the early 2020s). Broadly, across the study: Across visits V03 through V10, patients got a total of eight vaccinations, given in weeks 1, 3, 5, 7, 11, 15, 19 and 23. Vaccination started 4-6 weeks after radiotherapy alone, or was given together with temozolomide cycles in the groups whose treatment included chemotherapy. Of the approximately 35 treated patients, approximately 62% were male and around 40% were female, and the mean age was approximately 39 years. Before enrollment, patients had received standard therapy of radiotherapy alone, temozolomide alone, or radiochemotherapy with temozolomide; most received the combination. Peripheral blood was collected at six visits: V03 (baseline), V05, V07, V10, V12 and V13. Longitudinal TCRB deep sequencing was performed for 20 to 25 treated patients wherever samples were available for exploratory analyses. Broader findings and caveats from the paper: PBMC samples for TCRB deep sequencing were selected based on availability. Across multiple MHC alleles, vaccine-induced immune responses were seen in more than 90% of patients. According to the authors, sample limitations meant that analyses of patient blood samples could not be reproduced. Pseudoprogression seemed to be unrelated to changes in the top peripheral T cell clonotypes found by TCRB sequencing.

The CDR3 has 13 amino acids, counting the end cysteine and phenylalanine. Left in the record is the CDR3 DNA by itself, 39 bases read in frame from the first base. CDR1 and CDR2 are read off the germline V gene as MDHEN and SYDVKM. The junction carries 12 bases between V and J, which are trimmed by 6 bases and 3 bases respectively. Libraries came from the immunoSEQ multiplex PCR assay. Rearranged TCR beta chain sequences were amplified with the hsTCRB Kit following the manufacturer's protocol. TCRB libraries were sequenced on an Illumina MiSeq. As for the original processing: The kit vendor's proprietary platform handled demultiplexing, trimming and gene mapping. This is the immuneACCESS table as TCRdb keeps it, with only in-frame sequences that have V and J called. A part of the clones is gone; compared with another copy, unresolved V genes explain less than half, and the rest is unexplained. V and J calls and clone size are given by that table; D and trimming were obtained from the DNA. The table for this sample lists about 58,000 clones; about 86% of them were counted only once. In total, the top ten clones hold about 7.7% of the sample.

The sample's time point label, in plain terms: week 5, during vaccination. Each vaccine dose was 300 ug of a 20-mer mutant IDH1 peptide in Montanide, given subcutaneously with topical imiquimod. All donors had newly diagnosed IDH1-mutant astrocytomas of WHO grade 3 or 4 that showed loss of nuclear ATRX. The samples were drawn from NOA16, a multicentre, single-arm, open-label phase I trial in Germany that tested a mutant IDH1 peptide vaccine in humans for the first time. Genomic DNA for TCRB sequencing was extracted from EDTA blood using the DNeasy Blood and Tissue Kit. Concerning this clone: Its recognized antigen is unknown. Within one base of it there is no much larger clone, and no base qualities were kept.

Sequences were derived from PBMCs, sampled from a glioma patient whose treatment included an IDH1 peptide vaccine. This chain is built from TRBV28 and TRBJ2-7, and possibly TRBD1, on 7 matching bases. The origin of this receptor is a woman in her fifties or sixties with glioma. The CDR3 amino acid sequence is: CASRQGGNYEQYF. In nucleotides, the sequence is TGTGCCAGCAGGCAGGGGGGCAACTACGAGCAGTACTTC.